These 20 T cell receptor beta chains originate from one sample sequenced in a study of blood T cell repertoires in COVID-19. Only in-frame clones appear in the TCRdb table, and some are missing; sequencing was by immunoSEQ multiplex PCR. The sample lists roughly 100,000 clones; roughly 90% were seen once. The specimen sequenced was peripheral blood. The receptor source for this set is a human donor in a cohort sampled during active COVID-19.

The rearrangement joins TRBV20-1 to TRBJ2-7, with TRBD1 as a possible D gene (5 bases). The CDR3 consists of 11 residues. Trimming cost V 3 bases and J 7 bases, with 10 bases left between them. CDR1 is DFQATT, CDR2 SNEGSKA, per germline (reference sequence). The CDR3 protein is CSARGPFEQYF. CDR3 in DNA: TGCAGTGCTAGGGGGCCTTTTGAGCAGTACTTC.

The chain carries TRBV6-5 and TRBJ2-7, with TRBD1 as a possible D gene (6 bases). The CDR3 sequence is 12 residues long. Germline V lookup: CDR1 MNHEY, CDR2 SVGAGI. Trimming shortened V by 8 bases and J by 3 bases, and 11 bases separated the two germline ends. The CDR3 DNA reads TGTGCCAGCCGGGACACTTACTACGAGCAGTACTTC. Translation: CASRDTYYEQYF.

J is TRBJ1-2 and V is TRBV6-5, with TRBD1 matching 7 bases. The CDR3 is made up of 13 amino acids. V shed 6 bases, J shed 1 base, and the junction held 2 bases outside the gene matches. Germline V lookup: CDR1 MNHEY, CDR2 SVGAGI. CDR3 in DNA: TGTGCCAGCAGCAGGGACAGTAACTATGGCTACACCTTC. Translation gives CASSRDSNYGYTF.

This chain links TRBV18 with TRBJ2-3; 9 bases are a match to TRBD1. CDR1 is KGHSH and CDR2 is LQKENI in the germline V gene. V trimming: 3 bases; J trimming: 5 bases; junction bases outside the gene matches: 9. This CDR3 spans 16 amino acids. DNA of the CDR3: TGTGCCAGCTCACCTAACAGGGGGCGCGGGGAAGATACGCAGTATTTT. This gives the protein CASSPNRGRGEDTQYF.

The J gene is TRBJ2-7, the V gene TRBV5-5; 7 bases are a match to TRBD2. The CDR3 runs 14 residues. V lost 4 bases to trimming and J lost 6 bases; unmatched junction nucleotides: 10. Germline V CDR1 and CDR2: SGHKS, YYEKEE (reference sequence). In DNA, the CDR3 is TGTGCCAGCAGCCCCACGGCGGGAGCTCCCGAGCAGTACTTC. Protein: CASSPTAGAPEQYF.

This clone has only one observation. The rearrangement links TRBV15 to TRBJ1-2; tentative D call: TRBD1 (6 bases). Deletions cut 3 bases from V and 4 bases from J, with 6 bases between. Germline V lookup: CDR1 LNHNV, CDR2 YYDKDF (reference sequence). The CDR3 contains 12 residues. The CDR3 coding sequence is TGTGCCACCAGCAGGGACAGCTATGGCTACACCTTC. It specifies CATSRDSYGYTF.

This clone was seen only a few times. This chain links TRBV24-1 with TRBJ2-2; TRBD1 agrees at 11 bases. The trim removed 4 bases at V and 6 bases at J, leaving 6 bases unmatched. The CDR3 has 16 residues. The germline CDR1 and CDR2 sequences are KGHDR and SFDVKD. The CDR3 coding sequence is TGTGCCACCAGTGACTTATCGGGACAGGGGGCCGGGGAGCTGTTTTTT. Its protein is CATSDLSGQGAGELFF.

The V and J genes are TRBV7-8 and TRBJ1-5; TRBD1 might be the D (5 bases). The V end lost 1 base, the J end lost 5 bases, and 9 bases lay between the germline ends. The CDR3 has 14 amino acids. Germline CDR1 and CDR2: SGHVS and FQNEAQ. CDR3 DNA sequence: TGTGCCAGCAGCTTAGAGGGGCGGTATCAGCCCCAGCATTTT. Its translation is CASSLEGRYQPQHF. Together with reference TRBV7-8 and TRBJ1-5, the CDR3 gives the full variable domain: GAGVSQSPRYKVAKRGQDVALRCDPISGHVSLFWYQQALGQGPEFLTYFQNEAQLDKSGLPSDRFFAERPEGSVSTLKIQRTQQEDSAVYLCASSLEGRYQPQHFGDGTRLSIL.

The V gene is TRBV3-1 (or the pseudogene TRBV3-2), the J gene TRBJ2-7; D remains unclear. CDR3 size: 11 residues. The V end was cut by 2 bases, the J end by 6 bases, with 5 bases between. Germline V gene sequence: CDR1 LGHDT, CDR2 YNNKEL (reference sequence). The CDR3 DNA follows: TGTGCCAGCAGCCAATTATCCGAGCAGTACTTC. Amino acid sequence: CASSQLSEQYF.

This chain links TRBV9 with TRBJ2-7, with 12 bases lining up with TRBD2. The germline V gene has CDR1 SGDLS and CDR2 YYNGEE. After removal of 4 bases from V and 1 base from J, the junction contained 3 bases not matched to a gene. CDR3 length equals 15 residues. CDR3 protein: CASSTGTSGSYEQYF. CDR3 sequence (DNA): TGTGCCAGCAGCACCGGGACTAGCGGGTCCTACGAGCAGTACTTC.

J is TRBJ1-2 and V is TRBV29-1; 9 bases match TRBD1. The CDR3 has 12 amino acids. Germline V gene data show CDR1 as SQVTM and CDR2 as ANQGSEA. The junction had 7 bases not matched to a gene; V was cut back by 7 bases and J by 7 bases. The CDR3 DNA follows: TGCAGCGGTGGGGGACAGGGCCGTGGCTACACCTTC. This gives the protein CSGGGQGRGYTF.

This sequence joins TRBV3-1 (or the pseudogene TRBV3-2) and TRBJ1-4; TRBD1 agrees at 7 bases. The CDR3 covers 14 residues. Trimming cost V 8 bases and J 3 bases; bases outside gene matches: 6. Germline V gene data show CDR1 as LGHDT and CDR2 as YNNKEL (reference sequence). In DNA, the CDR3 is TGTGCCAGCGGATTCAGGGGGGCTAATGAAAAACTGTTTTTT. It is translated as CASGFRGANEKLFF.

The chain uses TRBV19 and TRBJ1-1; 10 nucleotides match TRBD1. This CDR3 comprises 14 residues. V shed 6 bases and J 5 bases; nucleotides not matched to a gene: 6. Germline V gene sequence: CDR1 LNHDA, CDR2 SQIVND (reference sequence). CDR3 in amino acids: CASSTRTGGTEAFF. The CDR3 nucleotides are TGTGCCAGTAGCACGAGGACAGGGGGAACTGAAGCTTTCTTT. Variable domain in full (rest from reference TRBV19 and TRBJ1-1): DGGITQSPKYLFRKEGQNVTLSCEQNLNHDAMYWYRQDPGQGLRLIYYSQIVNDFQKGDIAEGYSVSREKKESFPLTVTSAQKNPTAFYLCASSTRTGGTEAFFGQGTRLTVV.

Only one count was recorded for this clone. The rearrangement links TRBV30 to TRBJ2-1, with TRBD2 as a possible D gene (6 bases). This CDR3 has 16 residues. Germline assignment: CDR1 GTSNPN and CDR2 SVGIG (reference sequence). V dropped 0 bases and J dropped 0 bases, with 12 bases sitting between them. The CDR3 here is CAWSVLGGDSYNEQFF. Here the CDR3 DNA reads TGTGCCTGGAGTGTACTTGGCGGGGACTCCTACAATGAGCAGTTCTTC.

The rearrangement links TRBV24-1 to TRBJ2-3, with TRBD2 matching over 13 bases. J was trimmed by 0 bases and V by 5 bases; bases with no gene match: 1. CDR1 is KGHDR and CDR2 is SFDVKD in the germline V gene. The CDR3 covers 16 residues. As DNA, the CDR3 is TGTGCCACCAGTGGGACTAGCGGGGGTAGCACAGATACGCAGTATTTT. Protein: CATSGTSGGSTDTQYF.

V usage is TRBV29-1 and J usage is TRBJ2-7; 7 bases are a match to TRBD2. The J segment lost 0 bases and the V segment lost 6 bases, leaving 5 bases of the junction unmatched. Germline V gene sequence: CDR1 SQVTM, CDR2 ANQGSEA. The CDR3 spans 13 residues. CDR3 sequence: CSVTGGSSYEQYF. In nucleotides, the CDR3 is TGCAGCGTGACGGGGGGAAGCTCCTACGAGCAGTACTTC.

The chain joins TRBV27 to TRBJ1-3; D is perhaps TRBD1 (5 bases). The CDR3 contains 15 residues. Germline CDR1 is MNHEY and CDR2 is SMNVEV (reference sequence). V lost 5 bases and J 0 bases, leaving 11 bases between the germline ends. In DNA form, the CDR3 reads TGTGCCAGCAGTGTCAGGGCCTCCTCTGGAAACACCATATATTTT. Its translation: CASSVRASSGNTIYF.

The V and J genes are TRBV18 and TRBJ2-2, with a weak D call TRBD2 (6 bases). The V end lost 3 bases, the J end lost 6 bases, and 14 bases lay between the germline ends. The CDR3 is 15 amino acids. In germline, CDR1 is KGHSH, CDR2 LQKENI. CDR3 in amino acids: CASSPVPGGPGELFF. For the CDR3, the DNA is TGTGCCAGCTCACCCGTCCCCGGGGGACCCGGGGAGCTGTTTTTT.

The chain couples TRBV5-8 to TRBJ1-1; TRBD1 is a possible D gene (5 bases). Looked up from germline, CDR1 is SGHTS and CDR2 is YDEGEE. The CDR3 totals 16 residues. The germline V and J ends were trimmed by 4 bases and 0 bases, with 16 bases remaining between them. Here the CDR3 reads CASSPVRQYMNTEAFF. The CDR3, as DNA: TGTGCCAGCAGCCCCGTCCGACAGTACATGAACACTGAAGCTTTCTTT.

This rearrangement joins TRBV27 to TRBJ2-7; 7 bases align to TRBD1. This CDR3 is 16 amino acids long. The germline V gene has CDR1 MNHEY and CDR2 SMNVEV (reference sequence). V was clipped by 0 bases and J by 3 bases; unmatched bases: 8. The CDR3 protein is CASSLSTGTVIYEQYF. Written as DNA, the CDR3 is TGTGCCAGCAGTTTATCAACCGGGACAGTTATCTACGAGCAGTACTTC.